A selection of T cell receptor beta chains follows, all from one sample in a study of blood T cells in healthy people across ages. TCRdb reprocessed the 5' RACE reads with MiXCR, giving one entry per CDR3 protein. This repertoire shows 1.2 million to 1.5 million distinct CDR3 sequences, 45% to 70% found once; its top ten account for 5% to 7%. Specimen: blood. These receptors were obtained from a man between 18 and 29 years old in good health. The CDR3 runs from the conserved cysteine through the conserved F or W. The D gene is left open where the match is weak. Only some rows state a clone size, as once, few, many or a class for expanded clones.

j_call | d_call | v_call | clone_size | cdr3_nt | cdr3_aa
TRBJ2-1 | TRBD2 | TRBV9 | NA | TGTGCCAGCAGCCCATCGGGACTACCCTACAATGAGCAGTTCTTC | CASSPSGLPYNEQFF
TRBJ2-1 | TRBD1 | TRBV27 | NA | TGTGCCAGCAGTAAGACAGGGGTGGAGCAGTTCTTC | CASSKTGVEQFF
TRBJ2-7 | NA | TRBV7-2 | NA | TGTGCCAGCAGCTTAGTAGCTGGGCAGGTCTCCTACGAGCAGTACTTC | CASSLVAGQVSYEQYF
TRBJ2-3 | TRBD2 | TRBV5-1 | NA | TGCGCCAGCAGCTACCCCGGGACTAGTCGGAGCACAGATACGCAGTATTTT | CASSYPGTSRSTDTQYF
TRBJ2-1 | NA | TRBV19 | once | TGTGCCAGTAGTATAGTTGGGTCCGGCAGCGAGCAGTTCTTC | CASSIVGSGSEQFF
TRBJ1-2 | NA | TRBV12-3/TRBV12-4 | NA | TGTGCCAGCAGTTTGGGGGGCCTCGGGTATGGCTACACCTTC | CASSLGGLGYGYTF
TRBJ2-3 | TRBD1 | TRBV6-1 | NA | TGTGCCGGCCGTGGCGGCAGGGGGCTTGCAGATACGCAGTATTTT | CAGRGGRGLADTQYF
TRBJ1-2 | TRBD1 | TRBV6-4 | NA | TGTGCCAGCAGTGAAAAGTCAGGGGGTGCCTATGGCTACACCTTC | CASSEKSGGAYGYTF
TRBJ1-2 | TRBD1 | TRBV20-1 | NA | TGCAGTGCTCGACAGGGTACGGGCTACACCTTC | CSARQGTGYTF
TRBJ1-2 | NA | TRBV3-1 | few | TGTGCCAGCAGCCAAGAGGGCGTAGGTTGGGGCTACACCTTC | CASSQEGVGWGYTF
TRBJ2-4 | NA | TRBV10-2 | few | TGCGCCAGCAGTGACGGAGGGGCCATTCAGTACTTC | CASSDGGAIQYF
TRBJ1-6 | NA | TRBV5-1 | NA | TGCGCCAGCAGCTTGGGGGGCGTAAGTCGTTCACCCCTCCACTTT | CASSLGGVSRSPLHF